These T cell receptor beta chains were read from a single sample in a study of cytomegalovirus exposure and HLA in healthy donors. Profiling relied on immunoSEQ multiplex PCR, and the TCRdb table lists in-frame clones only, not all of them. The repertoire holds roughly 150,000 clones, with roughly 85% as singletons. The specimen sequenced was PBMCs. Every receptor here comes from a boy under 10 years old in good health and CMV-seronegative. CDR3s include the opening cysteine and the closing phenylalanine or tryptophan. Each record gives: V gene, J gene, D gene, CDR3 protein. D genes are given only for firm matches.

TRBV9	TRBJ2-3	TRBD1	CASSPGQAGDTQYF
TRBV19	TRBJ2-1	TRBD1	CASSIDRGLYNEQFF
TRBV5-6	TRBJ2-1	TRBD2	CASSRGGPSYNEQFF
TRBV4-1	TRBJ1-2	TRBD1	CASSQEFRQGYGYTF
TRBV6-5	TRBJ2-2	.	CASSFAGAGGELFF
TRBV6-5	TRBJ2-5	TRBD2	CASQLAGGPPETQYF
TRBV6-1	TRBJ1-3	.	CASSAEFSGNTIYF
TRBV5-5	TRBJ1-5	TRBD1	CASSSTGGNNQPQHF
TRBV28	TRBJ2-1	TRBD1	CASSLGRDRVNEQFF
TRBV2	TRBJ2-2	TRBD1	CASSETTGAPNTGELFF
TRBV5-6	TRBJ2-1	.	CASSFLWDNAPYNEQFF
TRBV2	TRBJ1-1	TRBD1	CASSPGTGDAEAFF
TRBV7-3	TRBJ2-1	TRBD2	CASRVIVSGAHNEQFF
TRBV5-6	TRBJ2-7	.	CASSPEQGTNEQYF
TRBV6-4	TRBJ1-1	TRBD1	CASSDFYDRGRTEAFF
TRBV19	TRBJ1-1	TRBD1	CATIETGAPDTEAFF
TRBV5-1	TRBJ2-3	TRBD1	CASSGQGTDTQYF
TRBV11-2	TRBJ1-1	.	CASSSPRGVRGTEAFF
TRBV10-3	TRBJ1-1	.	CAISEAGLNTEAFF
TRBV28	TRBJ2-3	TRBD1	CASSPDRVGTDTQYF
TRBV6-1	TRBJ2-5	TRBD1	CASSDSEGTGSETQYF
TRBV27	TRBJ2-7	.	CASSAGYEQYF
TRBV7-2	TRBJ2-1	.	CASSRGMQFF
TRBV7-9	TRBJ1-4	.	CASRRSTNEKLFF
TRBV6-5	TRBJ1-2	.	CASSYSRGSHGYTF
TRBV6-5	TRBJ2-1	.	CASSLRGNEQFF
TRBV30	TRBJ2-1	TRBD2	CAWRGSLTSGSYNEQFF
TRBV28	TRBJ2-4	TRBD1	CASSLGQGPKGPIAKNIQYF
TRBV5-1	TRBJ2-7	TRBD1	CASSPAGGYEQYF
TRBV5-4	TRBJ2-2	TRBD2	CASSLTSGDTGELFF
TRBV18	TRBJ2-7	.	CASSPPGQGHYEQYF
TRBV29-1	TRBJ2-5	.	CSVVLGSRLQETQYF
TRBV28	TRBJ1-3	.	CASRTLGSISGNTIYF
TRBV16	TRBJ1-5	TRBD1	CASSQFSIRGQGNQPQHF
TRBV12-2	TRBJ1-2	.	CASRSPDRDGGYGYTF
TRBV7-2	TRBJ1-2	.	CASSLGGLDYGYTF
TRBV28	TRBJ1-1	TRBD1	CASSLRYRGRWTEAFF
TRBV10-1	TRBJ1-1	.	CASSWRVDTEAFF
TRBV27	TRBJ2-7	.	CASSFGGGARYEQYF
TRBV6-4	TRBJ2-1	.	CASSTLARNEQFF
TRBV2	TRBJ2-1	TRBD2	CASLAGRNEQFF
TRBV28	TRBJ2-1	.	CASSLPDSFSYNEQFF
TRBV7-9	TRBJ2-1	.	CASSLVQGSYNEQFF
TRBV11-3	TRBJ2-1	TRBD2	CASSLGAGGSYNEQFF
TRBV6-6	TRBJ1-5	TRBD1	CASRGGVQGNQPQHF
TRBV11-3	TRBJ2-1	TRBD2	CASSLALAGVVGEQFF
TRBV5-1	TRBJ2-3	TRBD2	CASSLGLAGGSSTDTQYF
TRBV27	TRBJ1-2	TRBD1	CASSPGDRIYGYTF
TRBV5-3	TRBJ1-2	.	CARKPLVGQHYGYTF
TRBV7-2	TRBJ1-3	.	CASSLDIGGGTGNTIYF
TRBV6-1	TRBJ2-3	TRBD2	CASSALAGGTDTQYF
TRBV5-1	TRBJ2-1	.	CASSLGGLESYNEQFF
TRBV28	TRBJ1-5	TRBD1	CASSPPTGFNQPQHF
TRBV28	TRBJ2-3	.	CASIPSGTDTQYF